This T cell receptor (beta chain) was obtained from a study of human T cells and chemical hapten exposure. General study results and limits: TCRs whose frequency exceeded 1 in 1000 remained the same following DPC sensitization.

TCRdb independently ran MiXCR on the RACE reads; one entry per CDR3 protein. The repertoire holds roughly 380,000 distinct CDR3 sequences, 5.1% seen once, with about 2.5% in the top ten. This clonotype came up a few times. Its antigen is unidentified. Time point defined: pre-sensitization, week 0. Treatment denoted: therapeutic diphenylcyclopropenone sensitization with weekly scalp DPC. Blood collection took place prior to placing each patch test. J gave up 3 bases and V 0 bases, and 8 bases lay outside the gene matches. This CDR3 is 17 amino acids long. Germline assignment: CDR1 DFQATT and CDR2 SNEGSKA (reference sequence).

The sequencing here drew on whole blood, taken in connection with sensitization to the hapten diphenylcyclopropenone (DPC). This clonotype originated in a woman aged 45-59 years with alopecia areata. Some clones in this sample may be carry-over from other donors' samples. The rearrangement joins TRBV20-1 to TRBJ2-3; 11 bases match TRBD2. The CDR3, as DNA: TGCAGTGCTAGAGATCCAGAACTAGCGGGAGAGACAGATACGCAGTATTTT. This gives the protein CSARDPELAGETDTQYF.